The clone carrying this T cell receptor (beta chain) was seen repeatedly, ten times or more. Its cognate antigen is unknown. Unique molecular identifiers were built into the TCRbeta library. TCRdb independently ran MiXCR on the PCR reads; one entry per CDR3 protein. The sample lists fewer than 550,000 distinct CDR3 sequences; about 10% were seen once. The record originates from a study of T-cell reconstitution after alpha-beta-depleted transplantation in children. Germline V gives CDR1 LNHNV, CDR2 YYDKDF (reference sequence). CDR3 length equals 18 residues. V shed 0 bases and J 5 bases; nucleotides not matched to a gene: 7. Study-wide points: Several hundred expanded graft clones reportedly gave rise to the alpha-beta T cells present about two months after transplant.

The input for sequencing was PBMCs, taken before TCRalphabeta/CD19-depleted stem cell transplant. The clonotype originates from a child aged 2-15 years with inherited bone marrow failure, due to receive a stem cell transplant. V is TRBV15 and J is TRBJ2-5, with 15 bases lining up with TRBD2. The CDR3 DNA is TGTGCCACCAGCAGAGATCCCGGGACTAGCGGGAGGAGGGAGACCCAGTACTTC. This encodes CATSRDPGTSGRRETQYF.